A single sample is the source of the 18 T cell receptor beta chains below, sequenced in a study of blood T cell repertoires in COVID-19. The repertoire was sequenced with immunoSEQ multiplex PCR; TCRdb's copy has only in-frame clones and lacks some. This sample has over 150,000 clones, with 88% found just once. The material sequenced was PBMCs or T cells enriched from blood (not recorded which). These receptors came from a woman in her late teens or twenties who had recovered from COVID-19.

This clone has only one observation. The rearrangement uses TRBV3-1 (or the pseudogene TRBV3-2) and TRBJ2-5, with D perhaps matching TRBD2 (5 bases). V was cut by 1 base and J by 5 bases, with 11 bases left in between. This CDR3 region has 14 residues. Per the germline V gene, CDR1 is LGHDT and CDR2 is YNNKEL (reference sequence). In DNA, the CDR3 is TGTGCCAGCAGCCAAGGGGGAGATGTGGAGACCCAGTACTTC. Residues: CASSQGGDVETQYF.

This sequence joins TRBV7-9 and TRBJ2-7; D is possibly TRBD1 (6 bases). The V gene's germline CDR1 is SEHNR and CDR2 FQNEAQ (reference sequence). The length of the CDR3 is 12 residues. The V and J ends lost 3 bases and 6 bases respectively, with 9 bases between them. CDR3: CASSFTGSEQYF. The CDR3 nucleotides read TGTGCCAGCAGCTTTACAGGGTCCGAGCAGTACTTC.

The rearrangement links TRBV29-1 to TRBJ1-4; D not certain. Per germline, CDR1 SQVTM and CDR2 ANQGSEA. The CDR3 has 13 amino acids. V was cut by 4 bases and J by 7 bases, with 13 bases left in between. The CDR3 reads CSVGLGSVEKLFF. The CDR3 DNA reads TGCAGCGTTGGGCTGGGGAGTGTTGAAAAACTGTTTTTT.

This rearrangement joins TRBV5-4 to TRBJ2-3, with TRBD2 matching over 10 bases. The CDR3 has 16 amino acids. The V segment lost 0 bases and the J segment 1 base; nucleotides outside the gene matches: 2. Germline CDR1 and CDR2: SGHNT and YYREEE (reference sequence). The CDR3 reads CASSLGLAGGTDTQYF. The CDR3 coding sequence is TGTGCCAGCAGCTTGGGTCTAGCGGGAGGCACAGATACGCAGTATTTT.

The gene calls are TRBV5-1 and TRBJ2-1; 10 nucleotides match TRBD2. The germline V gene encodes CDR1 SGHRS and CDR2 YFSETQ. This CDR3 comprises 15 residues. Trimming removed 5 bases from V and 9 bases from J; junction bases left unmatched: 11. The DNA for the CDR3 is TGCGCCAGCAGGCAATCCTTAGCGGGAGGCAGTGAGCAGTTCTTC. Translating it yields CASRQSLAGGSEQFF.

The chain recombines TRBV19 with TRBJ2-3; 10 bases match TRBD2. V lost 4 bases to trimming and J lost 2 bases; unmatched junction nucleotides: 6. Germline CDR1 and CDR2: LNHDA and SQIVND (reference sequence). The CDR3 runs 16 residues. The CDR3 DNA sequence: TGTGCCAGTAGTACCCGGACTAGCGGCGACACAGATACGCAGTATTTT. This sequence encodes CASSTRTSGDTDTQYF. The entire variable domain, with the rest obtained from reference TRBV19 and TRBJ2-3, is as follows: DGGITQSPKYLFRKEGQNVTLSCEQNLNHDAMYWYRQDPGQGLRLIYYSQIVNDFQKGDIAEGYSVSREKKESFPLTVTSAQKNPTAFYLCASSTRTSGDTDTQYFGPGTRLTVL.

The chain uses TRBV19 and TRBJ2-5; 13 bases match TRBD2. Germline V CDR1 and CDR2: LNHDA, SQIVND (reference sequence). The CDR3 covers 17 residues. V lost 5 bases, J lost 4 bases, and 10 bases stayed unmatched. Here the CDR3 DNA reads TGTGCCAGTAGTGGCCGACTAGCGGGGGGCCGGGGAGAGACCCAGTACTTC. As protein: CASSGRLAGGRGETQYF.

The chain is built from TRBV6-5 and TRBJ1-1, with a tentative D call TRBD1 (6 bases). Germline values: CDR1 MNHEY, CDR2 SVGAGI. Trimming pared 2 bases from V and 6 bases from J, leaving 13 bases between. The CDR3 is made up of 14 amino acids. The CDR3 reads CASSYTTGTPEAFF. The CDR3 nucleotides are TGTGCCAGCAGTTACACAACAGGGACCCCTGAAGCTTTCTTT.

The rearrangement uses TRBV5-1 and TRBJ2-1; 7 bases map to TRBD2. The CDR3 has 15 residues. After removal of 2 bases from V and 4 bases from J, the junction contained 6 bases not matched to a gene. Per germline, CDR1 SGHRS and CDR2 YFSETQ. The CDR3 here is CASSLERGAYNEQFF. CDR3 DNA sequence: TGCGCCAGCAGCTTAGAGCGGGGAGCTTACAATGAGCAGTTCTTC.

The chain has TRBV7-8 and TRBJ2-7; 7 bases line up with TRBD1. The CDR3 contains 12 residues. Germline V lookup: CDR1 SGHVS, CDR2 FQNEAQ. With V trimmed by 6 bases and J by 5 bases, 4 bases remained unmatched. CDR3: CASSRQGHEQYF. The CDR3 nucleotides read TGTGCCAGCAGTCGACAGGGCCACGAGCAGTACTTC. Based on the CDR3 plus reference TRBV7-8 and TRBJ2-7, the full variable domain is GAGVSQSPRYKVAKRGQDVALRCDPISGHVSLFWYQQALGQGPEFLTYFQNEAQLDKSGLPSDRFFAERPEGSVSTLKIQRTQQEDSAVYLCASSRQGHEQYFGPGTRLTVT.

The CDR3 sequence is CASSPRTGTGDTGELFF. DNA for the CDR3: TGTGCCAGCAGCCCACGAACCGGGACAGGGGACACCGGGGAGCTGTTTTTT. The V call is TRBV7-6, the J call TRBJ2-2, with 10 bases aligning to TRBD1. This CDR3 spans 17 amino acids. Germline V gene lookup returns CDR1 SGHVS and CDR2 FNYEAQ. Losses at the gene ends were 5 bases for V and 3 bases for J; bases not matched to a gene: 9.

The sample holds one count of this clone. The rearrangement links TRBV4-1 to TRBJ2-7, with D perhaps TRBD2 (6 bases). The germline gives CDR1 MGHRA, CDR2 YSYEKL. The CDR3 is 17 amino acids. V was cut by 0 bases and J by 2 bases, with 17 bases left in between. CDR3 bases: TGCGCCAGCAGCCAAGATCCCGGACTACTCGGTACCTACGAGCAGTACTTC. This codes for CASSQDPGLLGTYEQYF.

DNA for the CDR3: TGTGCCAGCAGCTTAGGTTCGGCGGGGGGCGAAGGCTACACCTTC. Its protein product is CASSLGSAGGEGYTF. The chain recombines TRBV7-8 with TRBJ1-2; weak D call: TRBD1 (6 bases). V was trimmed by 1 base and J by 8 bases, leaving 17 bases between them. The CDR3 spans 15 residues. CDR1 is SGHVS, CDR2 FQNEAQ, per germline.

The gene calls are TRBV29-1 and TRBJ2-7, with TRBD2 as a possible D gene (5 bases). V was pared by 7 bases and J by 3 bases, with 25 bases between. Germline V gene sequence: CDR1 SQVTM, CDR2 ANQGSEA. The CDR3 sequence is 16 residues long. In DNA, the CDR3 is TGCAGCGCCGGTATTCCAACGCGGGCATTAGGCTACGAGCAGTACTTC. It translates to CSAGIPTRALGYEQYF.

The chain combines TRBV29-1 with TRBJ2-2; 9 nucleotides align to TRBD2. The V gene end was trimmed by 8 bases and the J gene end by 6 bases; junction bases not matched to a gene: 10. Germline V gene lookup returns CDR1 SQVTM and CDR2 ANQGSEA. This CDR3 contains 14 residues. CDR3 coding DNA: TGCAGCATTTGCAATCGCGGGGGGGCCGGGGAGCTGTTTTTT. Its translation is CSICNRGGAGELFF.

The rearrangement links TRBV7-8 to TRBJ1-1, with D possibly being TRBD1 (5 bases). The CDR3 extends over 15 amino acids. Germline CDR1 is SGHVS and CDR2 is FQNEAQ. Trimming cost V 4 bases and J 3 bases, with 15 bases left between them. This CDR3 is CASSSSGARDTEAFF. DNA for the CDR3: TGTGCCAGCAGCTCTAGCGGGGCTCGGGACACTGAAGCTTTCTTT.

This clone has only one observation. This rearrangement joins TRBV4-1 to TRBJ2-7; the match to TRBD1 covers 8 bases. The CDR3 is 18 residues long. J lost 3 bases, V lost 4 bases, and 17 bases had no gene match. From germline, CDR1 is MGHRA and CDR2 YSYEKL. Written as DNA, the CDR3 is TGCGCCAGCAGCCCGGCGGACAGGGAGTCATCCCTCTACTACGAGCAGTACTTC. Translation gives CASSPADRESSLYYEQYF.

This chain connects TRBV10-1 to TRBJ1-2; the match to TRBD1 covers 9 bases. The V gene end was trimmed by 1 base and the J gene end by 7 bases; junction bases not matched to a gene: 4. In germline, CDR1 is WNHNN, CDR2 SYGVQD (reference sequence). The CDR3 extends over 14 amino acids. CDR3 DNA: TGCGCCAGCAGTGAGTGGGACAGGGTATGTGGCTACACCTTC. It codes for CASSEWDRVCGYTF.